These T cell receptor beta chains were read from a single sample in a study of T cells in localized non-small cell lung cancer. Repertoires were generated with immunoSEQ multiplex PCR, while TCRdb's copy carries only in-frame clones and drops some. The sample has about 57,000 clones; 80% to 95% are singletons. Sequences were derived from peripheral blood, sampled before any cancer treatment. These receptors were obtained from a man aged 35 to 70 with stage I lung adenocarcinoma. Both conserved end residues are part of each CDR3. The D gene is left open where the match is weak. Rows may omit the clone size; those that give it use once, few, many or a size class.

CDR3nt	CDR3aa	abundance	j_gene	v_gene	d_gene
TGTGCCATCAGTGAGGGGGGCACCGGGGAGCTGTTTTTT	CAISEGGTGELFF	once	TRBJ2-2	TRBV10-3	.
TGTGCCAGCAGCAGGGAGGGCCTGACCGGGGAGCTGTTTTTT	CASSREGLTGELFF	.	TRBJ2-2	TRBV5-4	TRBD2
TGTGCCAGCAGCTTCCGGCGGAAAACAGGGGGCGGTGAAAAACTGTTTTTT	CASSFRRKTGGGEKLFF	.	TRBJ1-4	TRBV5-6	TRBD1
TGTGCCAGCAGTGAAAATTTGACACGGGGTTGGGACAATGAGCAGTTCTTC	CASSENLTRGWDNEQFF	.	TRBJ2-1	TRBV2	.
TGTGCCAGCAGCCCCCGGGGAGTTACCTACGAGCAGTACTTC	CASSPRGVTYEQYF	.	TRBJ2-7	TRBV28	.
TGTGCCAGCAGCCCCGGGGGGGAGGATACGCAGTATTTT	CASSPGGEDTQYF	.	TRBJ2-3	TRBV5-5	TRBD2
TGTGCCTGGAAAGGCATAGTAAATGAAAAACTGTTTTTT	CAWKGIVNEKLFF	.	TRBJ1-4	TRBV30	.
TGTGCTAGTGGTCTAGAAGCCAGGGAGCTAAATTTT	CASGLEARELNF	.	TRBJ1-5	TRBV12-5	.
TGTGCCAGCTCACCATCAGATACGCAGTATTTT	CASSPSDTQYF	.	TRBJ2-3	TRBV18	.
TGTGCCAGCAGCCCCTCCCAGGGTACGATTGAGCAGTTCTTC	CASSPSQGTIEQFF	.	TRBJ2-1	TRBV7-2	.
TGTGCCAGCAGCGGGGGAATATCCATGAACACTGAAGCTTTCTTT	CASSGGISMNTEAFF	.	TRBJ1-1	TRBV7-2	.
TGTGCCCACAGGGCATCTGGGGCCAACGTCCTGACTTTC	CAHRASGANVLTF	.	TRBJ2-6	TRBV30	.
TGTGCCAGCAGACTAATAGGACAGGGGAACACCGGGGAGCTGTTTTTT	CASRLIGQGNTGELFF	.	TRBJ2-2	TRBV5-4	TRBD1
TGTGCCAGCAGTTTAATAGGGGTTTCTAGCACAGATACGCAGTATTTT	CASSLIGVSSTDTQYF	.	TRBJ2-3	TRBV28	.
TGTGCCAGCAGCTTTCCGGCGGGGGTCGGGGCCAACGTCCCGACTTTC	CASSFPAGVGANVPTF	.	TRBJ2-6	TRBV9	TRBD2
TGCGCCAGCAGCTTTGGGGACTTTCGTGGCTACACCTTC	CASSFGDFRGYTF	.	TRBJ1-2	TRBV5-1	.
TGCGCCAGCAGCTTGGCTCCAGGGGCCTACGAGCAGTACTTC	CASSLAPGAYEQYF	once	TRBJ2-7	TRBV5-1	.
TGTGCCAGCAGTTTATTCGGCCAGGGCGCAGATACGCAGTATTTT	CASSLFGQGADTQYF	.	TRBJ2-3	TRBV27	.
TGTGCCATCAGTGGACTAGGGTTGTCGGACGAGCAGTACTTC	CAISGLGLSDEQYF	.	TRBJ2-7	TRBV10-3	.
TGTGCCAGCAGCGAAAGGGGAGAGACCCAGTACTTC	CASSERGETQYF	.	TRBJ2-5	TRBV28	.
TGTGCCAGCAGCGCCCCGGACTATAGCAATCAGCCCCAGCATTTT	CASSAPDYSNQPQHF	.	TRBJ1-5	TRBV7-9	.
TGCGCCAGCAGCCAAGAGGGGGGAGCGGGAGAGGTCAATGAGCAGTTCTTC	CASSQEGGAGEVNEQFF	.	TRBJ2-1	TRBV4-1	TRBD2
TGTGCCTGGAGTTTCCGACAGGGTCGGGAGTACTTC	CAWSFRQGREYF	.	TRBJ2-7	TRBV30	TRBD1
TGTGCCAGCAGCTTAGCAGACAGGGGACCCGTCGCGGCCAAAAACATTCAGTACTTC	CASSLADRGPVAAKNIQYF	.	TRBJ2-4	TRBV7-9	TRBD1
TGTGCCAGCAGCTTAGAACAGGGGATCTCTGGAAACACCATATATTTT	CASSLEQGISGNTIYF	.	TRBJ1-3	TRBV7-6	TRBD1
TGTGCCAGCAGTCCTCGACAGGGATGGGAGCAGTACTTC	CASSPRQGWEQYF	.	TRBJ2-7	TRBV2	TRBD1
TGTGCCAGCAGCCCCCCAGGGACTCCCTACGAGCAGTACTTC	CASSPPGTPYEQYF	.	TRBJ2-7	TRBV6-5	.
TGTGCCAGCAGCTTTCAGGGGGCTATTGAGCAGTTCTTC	CASSFQGAIEQFF	.	TRBJ2-1	TRBV5-6	TRBD1
TGCGCCAGCAGACCCATCCCGGGCACGAACTATGGCTACACCTTC	CASRPIPGTNYGYTF	few	TRBJ1-2	TRBV5-1	.
TGTGCCAGCAGCTTGGGGACAGGGGGTGCCGGGGAGCTGTTTTTT	CASSLGTGGAGELFF	.	TRBJ2-2	TRBV7-9	TRBD1
TGTGCCAGCAGTTTATCAGTCCCCGGGGAGCTGTTTTTT	CASSLSVPGELFF	.	TRBJ2-2	TRBV28	.
TGTGCCAGCAATCCCCGGACTAGCACAGATACGCAGTATTTT	CASNPRTSTDTQYF	.	TRBJ2-3	TRBV2	.
TGTGCCTTGCTCGGGGGAGCGAACACCGGGGAGCTGTTTTTT	CALLGGANTGELFF	once	TRBJ2-2	TRBV28	.
TGTGCCAGCAGCCCAACGCCCCTCCCAGGCGGAAAACTGTTTTTT	CASSPTPLPGGKLFF	.	TRBJ1-4	TRBV5-4	.
TGTGCCAGCAGTTTAGGGAGAGGCACTGAAGCTTTCTTT	CASSLGRGTEAFF	.	TRBJ1-1	TRBV27	.
TGTGCCAGCAGTGAATGGGGGGATTACTATGGCTACACCTTC	CASSEWGDYYGYTF	once	TRBJ1-2	TRBV6-1	.
TGTGCCATCAGTGGGGGTAGCGGGCCCCAAGAGACCCAGTACTTC	CAISGGSGPQETQYF	few	TRBJ2-5	TRBV10-3	TRBD2
TGTGCCAGCAGCTTAGTGTCGGGACTAGCGGGAGGAAGCTCCTACGAGCAGTACTTC	CASSLVSGLAGGSSYEQYF	.	TRBJ2-7	TRBV11-3	TRBD2
TGTGCCACCTTGGACAGGAGCTATAGCAATCAGCCCCAGCATTTT	CATLDRSYSNQPQHF	.	TRBJ1-5	TRBV19	TRBD1
TGCAGTGCTAGCAATTGGGATGAGCAGTTCTTC	CSASNWDEQFF	.	TRBJ2-1	TRBV20-1	.
TGTGCCAGCAGCCCACGTCGGCAAGAGACCCAGTACTTC	CASSPRRQETQYF	once	TRBJ2-5	TRBV5-6	.
TGCGCCAGCAGCCAAGAATTACGGGACGTCTATGGCTACACCTTC	CASSQELRDVYGYTF	.	TRBJ1-2	TRBV4-1	.
TGTGCCAGCAGCTGGGGACTAGCGGGAGATCGTAGAGATACGCAGTATTTT	CASSWGLAGDRRDTQYF	.	TRBJ2-3	TRBV7-9	TRBD2
TGCGCCAGCAGCCAAGCTTTTGACGATGAGCAGTTCTTC	CASSQAFDDEQFF	.	TRBJ2-1	TRBV4-3	.
TGTGCCAGCAGTGAAGTAGGGACCTCCTACGAGCAGTACTTC	CASSEVGTSYEQYF	.	TRBJ2-7	TRBV6-1	.
TGCGCCAGCATCCCCGCGACTAGCGGATCCTACGAGCAGTACTTC	CASIPATSGSYEQYF	.	TRBJ2-7	TRBV23-1	TRBD2
TGTGCCAGTAGTATAGGGGGAGGACAGGGGAGTCAGCCCCAGCATTTT	CASSIGGGQGSQPQHF	.	TRBJ1-5	TRBV19	TRBD1
TGTGCCAGCAGCAGCAGACAGGGGGCGAATCCTTACAATGAGCAGTTCTTC	CASSSRQGANPYNEQFF	.	TRBJ2-1	TRBV13	TRBD1
TGTGCCAGCTCACCTGCAACAGGGTCCAAAAACATTCAGTACTTC	CASSPATGSKNIQYF	.	TRBJ2-4	TRBV18	.
TGTGCCAGCAGCGTAGGAAAACGGATGAACACTGAAGCTTTCTTT	CASSVGKRMNTEAFF	.	TRBJ1-1	TRBV9	.
TGTGCCAGTAGTATTAAGGACAAGGGAGGGTGGGGATCCTATGGCTACACCTTC	CASSIKDKGGWGSYGYTF	.	TRBJ1-2	TRBV19	.
TGTGCCTGGACAGGGGTGGACACAGATACGCAGTATTTT	CAWTGVDTDTQYF	.	TRBJ2-3	TRBV30	.
TGTGCCAGCAGCTTAGGTACTAGCGGATACAATGAGCAGTTCTTC	CASSLGTSGYNEQFF	.	TRBJ2-1	TRBV11-1	TRBD2
TGTGCCAGCAGTAAGTGGACAGGGGGGAGGTATCATGAGCAGTTCTTC	CASSKWTGGRYHEQFF	.	TRBJ2-1	TRBV28	TRBD1
TGTGCCACCAGCAGAGAGAATCTAGCGGGAGGGTTTGATGAGCAGTTCTTC	CATSRENLAGGFDEQFF	.	TRBJ2-1	TRBV15	TRBD2